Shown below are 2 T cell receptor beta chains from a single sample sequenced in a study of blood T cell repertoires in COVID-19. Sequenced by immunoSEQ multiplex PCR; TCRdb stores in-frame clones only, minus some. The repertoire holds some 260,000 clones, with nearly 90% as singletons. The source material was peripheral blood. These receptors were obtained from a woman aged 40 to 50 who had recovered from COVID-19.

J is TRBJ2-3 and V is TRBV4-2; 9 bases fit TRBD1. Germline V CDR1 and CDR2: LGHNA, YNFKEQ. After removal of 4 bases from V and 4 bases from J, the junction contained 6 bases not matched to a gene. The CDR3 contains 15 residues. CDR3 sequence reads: CASSPTGQGPDTQYF. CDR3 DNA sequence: TGTGCCAGCAGCCCGACCGGACAGGGGCCAGATACGCAGTATTTT.

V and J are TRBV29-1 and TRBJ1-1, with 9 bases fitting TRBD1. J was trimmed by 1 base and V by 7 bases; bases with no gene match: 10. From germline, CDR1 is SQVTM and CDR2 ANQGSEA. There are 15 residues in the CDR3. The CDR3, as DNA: TGCAGCGGAACCAACAGGGGGCAACGGAACACTGAAGCTTTCTTT. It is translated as CSGTNRGQRNTEAFF.